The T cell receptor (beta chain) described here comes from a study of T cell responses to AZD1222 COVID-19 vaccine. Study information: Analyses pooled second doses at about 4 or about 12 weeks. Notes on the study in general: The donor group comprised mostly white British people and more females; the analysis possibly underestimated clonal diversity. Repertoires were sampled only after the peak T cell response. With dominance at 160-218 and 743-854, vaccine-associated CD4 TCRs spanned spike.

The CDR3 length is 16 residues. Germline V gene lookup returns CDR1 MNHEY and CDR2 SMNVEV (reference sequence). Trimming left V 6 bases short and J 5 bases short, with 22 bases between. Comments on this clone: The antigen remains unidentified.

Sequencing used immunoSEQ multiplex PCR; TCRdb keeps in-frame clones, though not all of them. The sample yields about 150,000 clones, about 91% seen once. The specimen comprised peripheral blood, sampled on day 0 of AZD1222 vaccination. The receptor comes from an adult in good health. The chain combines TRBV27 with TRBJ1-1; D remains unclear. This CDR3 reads CASSPDGRTGKTEAFF. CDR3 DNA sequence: TGTGCCAGCAGCCCGGACGGACGGACGGGAAAAACTGAAGCTTTCTTT.